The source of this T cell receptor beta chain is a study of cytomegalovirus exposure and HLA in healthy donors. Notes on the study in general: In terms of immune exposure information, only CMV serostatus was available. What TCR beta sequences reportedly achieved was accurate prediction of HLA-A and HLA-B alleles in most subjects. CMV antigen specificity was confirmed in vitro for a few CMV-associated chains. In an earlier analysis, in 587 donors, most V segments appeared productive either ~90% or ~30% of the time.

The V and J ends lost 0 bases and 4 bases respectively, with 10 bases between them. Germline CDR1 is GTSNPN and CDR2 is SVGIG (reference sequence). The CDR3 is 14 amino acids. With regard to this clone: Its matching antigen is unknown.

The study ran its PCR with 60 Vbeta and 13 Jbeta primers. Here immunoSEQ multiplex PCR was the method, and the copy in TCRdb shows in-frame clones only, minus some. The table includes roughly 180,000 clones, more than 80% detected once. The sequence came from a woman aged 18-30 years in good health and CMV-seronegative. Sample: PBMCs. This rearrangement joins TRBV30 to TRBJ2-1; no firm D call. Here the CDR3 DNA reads TGTGCCTGGAGTGTACTCCCGGGTTACAATGAGCAGTTCTTC. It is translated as CAWSVLPGYNEQFF.